This passage covers 17 T cell receptor beta chains from one sample sequenced in a study of OX40 agonist ivuxolimab in advanced cancers. Assay used: immunoSEQ multiplex PCR; TCRdb lists only in-frame clones, some missing. The sample contains tens of thousands of clones, just over 85% of which appear only once. This specimen was CD4+ or CD8+ T cells sorted from blood, taken in a trial of the OX40 agonist ivuxolimab. Source of these receptors: an adult with an advanced solid tumor such as melanoma, head and neck, liver or kidney cancer.

This rearrangement joins TRBV5-1 to TRBJ1-4, with 7 bases aligning to TRBD1. Germline V gives CDR1 SGHRS, CDR2 YFSETQ. Trimming at V came to 4 bases and at J to 0 bases, leaving 3 bases not matched to a gene. CDR3 size: 15 residues. CDR3 nucleotide sequence: TGCGCCAGCAGCCCTACAGGGGCAACTAATGAAAAACTGTTTTTT. It translates to CASSPTGATNEKLFF.

This rearrangement joins TRBV5-6 to TRBJ2-7; 8 positions match TRBD1. CDR1 and CDR2 (germline): SGHDT, YYEEEE. CDR3 size: 14 residues. V lost 7 bases to trimming and J lost 7 bases; unmatched junction nucleotides: 13. CDR3: CASYIRGLAEEQYF. As DNA, the CDR3 is TGTGCCAGCTACATCAGGGGGCTCGCGGAAGAGCAGTACTTC.

The sample holds a few counts of this clone. The chain links TRBV11-2 to TRBJ1-2, with D tentatively TRBD1 (5 bases). Deletions cut 6 bases from V and 3 bases from J, with 17 bases between. The length of the CDR3 is 15 residues. Germline CDR1 and CDR2: SGHAT and FQNNGV. CDR3 region: CASSSRLSRDYGYTF. DNA for the CDR3: TGTGCCAGCAGTTCTAGACTCTCCAGGGACTATGGCTACACCTTC.

This clone was seen just once. The genes are TRBV2 and TRBJ2-1; D is possibly TRBD1 or TRBD2 (5 bases each). CDR1 and CDR2 (germline): SNHLY, FYNNEI. The CDR3 has 16 residues. The V end lost 6 bases, the J end lost 3 bases, and 18 bases lay between the germline ends. The CDR3 DNA reads TGTGCCAGCAGCCCCGGGGCTTTGGGGCTCTACAATGAGCAGTTCTTC. It is translated as CASSPGALGLYNEQFF.

The chain links TRBV9 to TRBJ2-1, with 12 bases lining up with TRBD2. Trimming cost V 4 bases and J 8 bases; bases outside gene matches: 16. Germline CDR1 reads SGDLS; CDR2 reads YYNGEE. The CDR3 has 18 residues. CDR3 sequence (DNA): TGTGCCAGCAGCTTTAAAGGACTAGCGGGAACGGGGAAGGATGAGCAGTTCTTC. Translating gives CASSFKGLAGTGKDEQFF. Full variable domain (rest looked up from reference TRBV9 and TRBJ2-1): DSGVTQTPKHLITATGQRVTLRCSPRSGDLSVYWYQQSLDQGLQFLIQYYNGEERAKGNILERFSAQQFPDLHSELNLSSLELGDSALYFCASSFKGLAGTGKDEQFFGPGTRLTVL.

The chain uses TRBV13 and TRBJ2-1; 14 bases are shared with TRBD2. With 5 bases clipped from V and 7 bases from J, the junction kept 7 bases outside the gene matches. CDR3 length: 16 residues. CDR1 is PRHDT, CDR2 FYEKMQ, per germline (reference sequence). DNA of the CDR3: TGTGCCAGCAGCCCGACGGGACTAGCGGGAGATAATGAGCAGTTCTTC. Amino acid sequence: CASSPTGLAGDNEQFF.

V usage is TRBV4-1 and J usage is TRBJ2-5; D is perhaps TRBD2 (6 bases). V gave up 3 bases and J gave up 1 base, with 15 bases separating them. The germline V gene has CDR1 MGHRA and CDR2 YSYEKL. The CDR3 runs to 16 residues. The CDR3 DNA sequence: TGCGCCAGCAGCCAGGGGACTGGAAGGATCCAAGAGACCCAGTACTTC. Translating gives CASSQGTGRIQETQYF.

The rearrangement links TRBV7-9 to TRBJ2-2; a weak D match, TRBD1 (6 bases). Per germline, CDR1 SEHNR and CDR2 FQNEAQ (reference sequence). V shed 5 bases and J shed 4 bases, with 11 bases lying between them. The CDR3 has 14 amino acids. CDR3 amino acids: CASSPRTATGELFF. CDR3 bases: TGTGCCAGCAGCCCGAGGACAGCCACCGGGGAGCTGTTTTTT. Complete variable domain (other parts from reference TRBV7-9 and TRBJ2-2): DTGVSQNPRHKITKRGQNVTFRCDPISEHNRLYWYRQTLGQGPEFLTYFQNEAQLEKSRLLSDRFSAERPKGSFSTLEIQRTEQGDSAMYLCASSPRTATGELFFGEGSRLTVL.

This chain joins TRBV28 and TRBJ2-2; 7 nucleotides align to TRBD1. The V gene's germline CDR1 is MDHEN and CDR2 SYDVKM. The J segment lost 2 bases and the V segment lost 7 bases, leaving 7 bases of the junction unmatched. This CDR3 has 15 amino acids. In DNA form, the CDR3 reads TGTGCCAGCACCCTGACAGGGCCCAACACCGGGGAGCTGTTTTTT. Residues: CASTLTGPNTGELFF.

This clone was counted only a few times. The chain links TRBV30 to TRBJ1-1, with TRBD1 matching 9 bases. This CDR3 is built from 14 residues. Germline trimming cut 3 bases from V and 1 base from J; bases unmatched to any gene: 3. CDR1 GTSNPN and CDR2 SVGIG come from the germline V gene (reference sequence). In DNA form, the CDR3 reads TGTGCCTGGAGGACAGGGGGAACGAACACTGAAGCTTTCTTT. The encoded protein is CAWRTGGTNTEAFF.

This chain uses TRBV5-1 with TRBJ2-1; TRBD2 matches 9 bases. CDR1 SGHRS and CDR2 YFSETQ come from the germline V gene. CDR3 length: 14 amino acids. The trim removed 7 bases at V and 8 bases at J, leaving 10 bases unmatched. CDR3 bases: TGCGCCAGCTCCGTAGCGGGAGCCACTCATGAGCAGTTCTTC. This sequence encodes CASSVAGATHEQFF.

This rearrangement joins TRBV5-1 to TRBJ2-1; tentative D call: TRBD2 (5 bases). V was cut by 4 bases and J by 4 bases, with 12 bases left in between. Germline CDR1 reads SGHRS; CDR2 reads YFSETQ. The CDR3 length is 14 residues. CDR3 protein: CASSLEGLYNEQFF. CDR3 nucleotides: TGCGCCAGCAGCCTAGAGGGTTTATACAATGAGCAGTTCTTC.

The chain combines TRBV30 with TRBJ1-4, with D unclear. Deletions cut 2 bases from V and 4 bases from J, with 11 bases between. CDR1 is GTSNPN and CDR2 is SVGIG in the germline V gene (reference sequence). The CDR3 loop spans 14 amino acids. This CDR3 reads CAWSMTSFNEKLFF. The CDR3 DNA reads as TGTGCCTGGAGTATGACTTCTTTTAATGAAAAACTGTTTTTT.

The CDR3 region is CASSQDAHRGASYEQYF. The CDR3 DNA is TGCGCCAGCAGCCAAGATGCCCACAGGGGGGCCTCCTACGAGCAGTACTTC. This sequence joins TRBV4-1 and TRBJ2-7; TRBD1 matches at 8 bases. The CDR3 is made up of 17 amino acids. Germline CDR1 is MGHRA and CDR2 is YSYEKL. V shed 0 bases, J shed 0 bases, and the junction held 7 bases outside the gene matches.

The rearrangement joins TRBV5-4 to TRBJ2-5, with 9 bases matching TRBD2. The CDR3 totals 16 residues. V was pared by 4 bases and J by 4 bases, with 11 bases of the junction left unmatched. Per the germline V gene, CDR1 is SGHNT and CDR2 is YYREEE (reference sequence). CDR3 bases: TGTGCCAGCAGCCCCCGGGGTAGCGGGAGACCAGAGACCCAGTACTTC. It encodes CASSPRGSGRPETQYF.

The rearrangement links TRBV10-2 to TRBJ2-5; 10 bases are shared with TRBD2. The J call is uncertain, as TRBJ2-7 better fits the DNA end. This CDR3 has 16 amino acids. In germline, CDR1 is WSHSY, CDR2 SAAADI. The CDR3 is CASSAPGLASAYEQYF. The CDR3, as DNA: TGCGCCAGCAGTGCCCCGGGACTAGCGTCTGCCTACGAGCAGTACTTC.

The V call is TRBV19, the J call TRBJ2-6; TRBD1 agrees at 9 bases. This CDR3 is built from 18 residues. The germline V gene has CDR1 LNHDA and CDR2 SQIVND (reference sequence). J was trimmed by 0 bases and V by 3 bases; bases with no gene match: 6. The CDR3 region has the DNA TGTGCCAGTAGTATGGCTAGGACAGGGGCCTCTGGGGCCAACGTCCTGACTTTC. Amino acids: CASSMARTGASGANVLTF.